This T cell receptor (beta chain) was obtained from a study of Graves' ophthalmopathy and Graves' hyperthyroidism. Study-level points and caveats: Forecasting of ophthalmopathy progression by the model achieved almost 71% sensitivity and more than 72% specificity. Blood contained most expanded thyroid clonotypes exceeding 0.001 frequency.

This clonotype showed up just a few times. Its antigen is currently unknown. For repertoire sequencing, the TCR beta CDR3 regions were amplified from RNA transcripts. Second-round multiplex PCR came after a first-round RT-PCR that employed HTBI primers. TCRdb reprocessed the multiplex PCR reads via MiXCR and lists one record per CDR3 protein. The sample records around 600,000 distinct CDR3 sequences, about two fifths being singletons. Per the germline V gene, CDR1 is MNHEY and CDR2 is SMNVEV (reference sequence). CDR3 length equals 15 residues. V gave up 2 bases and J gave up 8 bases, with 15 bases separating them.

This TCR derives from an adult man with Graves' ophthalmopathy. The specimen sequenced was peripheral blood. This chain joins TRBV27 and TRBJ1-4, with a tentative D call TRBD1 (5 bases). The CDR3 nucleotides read TGTGCCAGCAGTTTAGCTGCAGGGTATCGGGAAAAACTGTTTTTT. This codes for CASSLAAGYREKLFF. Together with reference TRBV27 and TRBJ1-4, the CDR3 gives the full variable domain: EAQVTQNPRYLITVTGKKLTVTCSQNMNHEYMSWYRQDPGLGLRQIYYSMNVEVTDKGDVPEGYKVSRKEKRNFPLILESPSPNQTSLYFCASSLAAGYREKLFFGSGTQLSVL.